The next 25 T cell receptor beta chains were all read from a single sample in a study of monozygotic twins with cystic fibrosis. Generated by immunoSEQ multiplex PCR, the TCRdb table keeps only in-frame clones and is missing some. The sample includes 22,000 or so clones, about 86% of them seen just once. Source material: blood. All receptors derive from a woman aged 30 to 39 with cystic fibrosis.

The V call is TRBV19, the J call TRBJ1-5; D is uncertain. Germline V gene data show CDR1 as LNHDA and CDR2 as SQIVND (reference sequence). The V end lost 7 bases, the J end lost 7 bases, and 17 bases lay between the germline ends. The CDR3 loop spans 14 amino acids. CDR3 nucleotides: TGTGCCAGTACCCCGGCAAGGTCCGGCCAGCCCCAGCATTTT. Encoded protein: CASTPARSGQPQHF.

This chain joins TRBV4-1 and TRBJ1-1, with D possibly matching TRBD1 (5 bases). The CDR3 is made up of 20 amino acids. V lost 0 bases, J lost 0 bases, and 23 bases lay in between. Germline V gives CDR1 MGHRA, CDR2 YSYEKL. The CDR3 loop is CASSQDWPSGAGGMNTEAFF. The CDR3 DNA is TGCGCCAGCAGCCAAGATTGGCCCTCCGGAGCCGGGGGGATGAACACTGAAGCTTTCTTT.

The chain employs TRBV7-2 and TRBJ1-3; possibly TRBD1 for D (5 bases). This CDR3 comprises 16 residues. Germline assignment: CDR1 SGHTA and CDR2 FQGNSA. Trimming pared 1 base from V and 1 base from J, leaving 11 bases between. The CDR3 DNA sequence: TGTGCCAGCAGCTTAGGCGACAGCTCTTCTGGAAACACCATATATTTT. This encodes CASSLGDSSSGNTIYF. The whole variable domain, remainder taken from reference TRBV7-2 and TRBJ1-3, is GAGVSQSPSNKVTEKGKDVELRCDPISGHTALYWYRQSLGQGLEFLIYFQGNSAPDKSGLPSDRFSAERTGGSVSTLTIQRTQQEDSAVYLCASSLGDSSSGNTIYFGEGSWLTVV.

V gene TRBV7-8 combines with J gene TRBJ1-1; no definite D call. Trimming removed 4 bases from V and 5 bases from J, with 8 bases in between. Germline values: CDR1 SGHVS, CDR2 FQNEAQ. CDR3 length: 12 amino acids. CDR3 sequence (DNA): TGTGCCAGCAGCTGGACCCGGACTGAAGCTTTCTTT. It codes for CASSWTRTEAFF.

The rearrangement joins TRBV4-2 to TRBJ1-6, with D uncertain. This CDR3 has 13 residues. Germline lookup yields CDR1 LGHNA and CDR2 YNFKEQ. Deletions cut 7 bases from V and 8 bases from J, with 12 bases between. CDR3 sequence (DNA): TGTGCCAGCACGACGGGCAATGATTCACCCCTCCACTTT. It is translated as CASTTGNDSPLHF.

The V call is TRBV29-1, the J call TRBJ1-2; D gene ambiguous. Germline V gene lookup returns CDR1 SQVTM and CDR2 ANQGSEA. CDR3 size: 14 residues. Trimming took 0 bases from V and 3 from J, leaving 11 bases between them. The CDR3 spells CSVEDPRGHYGYTF. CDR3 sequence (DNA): TGCAGCGTTGAAGATCCTCGCGGACACTATGGCTACACCTTC.

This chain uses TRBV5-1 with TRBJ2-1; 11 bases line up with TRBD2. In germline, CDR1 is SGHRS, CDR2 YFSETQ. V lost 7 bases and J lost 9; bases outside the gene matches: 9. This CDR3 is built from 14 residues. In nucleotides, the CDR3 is TGCGCCAGCCGTCCCGGACTAGCGGGTGGTGAGCAGTTCTTC. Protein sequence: CASRPGLAGGEQFF.

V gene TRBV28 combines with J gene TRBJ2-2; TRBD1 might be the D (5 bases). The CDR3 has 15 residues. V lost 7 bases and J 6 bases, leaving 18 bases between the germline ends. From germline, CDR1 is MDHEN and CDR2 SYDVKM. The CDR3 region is CASIRQGRPSGELFF. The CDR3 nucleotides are TGTGCCAGCATTCGGCAGGGCCGGCCATCCGGGGAGCTGTTTTTT.

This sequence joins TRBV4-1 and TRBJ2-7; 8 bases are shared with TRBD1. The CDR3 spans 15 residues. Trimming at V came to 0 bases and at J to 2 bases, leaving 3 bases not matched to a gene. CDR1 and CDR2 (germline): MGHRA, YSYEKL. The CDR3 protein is CASSQDNRGTYEQYF. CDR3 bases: TGCGCCAGCAGCCAAGATAACAGGGGGACCTACGAGCAGTACTTC.

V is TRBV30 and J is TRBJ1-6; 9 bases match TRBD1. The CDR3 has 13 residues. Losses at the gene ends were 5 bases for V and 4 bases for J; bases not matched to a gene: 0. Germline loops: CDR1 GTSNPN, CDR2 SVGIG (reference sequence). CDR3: CAWGTGYNSPLHF. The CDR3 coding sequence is TGTGCCTGGGGGACAGGGTATAATTCACCCCTCCACTTT.

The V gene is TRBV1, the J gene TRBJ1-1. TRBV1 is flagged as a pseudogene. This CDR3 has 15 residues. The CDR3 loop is CTTPGRTLGSTEAFF. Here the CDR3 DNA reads TGCACCACCCCGGGACGAACTCTGGGGAGCACTGAAGCTTTCTTT.

CDR3 sequence: CASRSSGGAGNTIYF. In nucleotides, the CDR3 is TGCGCCAGCAGGTCATCAGGGGGCGCAGGAAACACCATATATTTT. The V call is TRBV10-2, the J call TRBJ1-3; the match to TRBD1 covers 8 bases. V was pared by 6 bases and J by 4 bases, with 8 bases of the junction left unmatched. Germline lookup yields CDR1 WSHSY and CDR2 SAAADI. The CDR3 sequence is 15 residues long.

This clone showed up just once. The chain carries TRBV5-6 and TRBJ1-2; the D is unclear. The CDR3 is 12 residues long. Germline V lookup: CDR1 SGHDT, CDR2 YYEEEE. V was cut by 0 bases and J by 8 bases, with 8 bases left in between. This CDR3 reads CASSLAPTGYTF. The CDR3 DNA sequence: TGTGCCAGCAGCTTGGCCCCCACCGGCTACACCTTC.

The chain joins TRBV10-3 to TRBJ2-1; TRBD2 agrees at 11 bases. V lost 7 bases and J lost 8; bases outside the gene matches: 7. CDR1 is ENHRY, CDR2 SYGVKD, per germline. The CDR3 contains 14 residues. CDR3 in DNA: TGTGCCATCACCTCCGGGACTAGCGGCCATGAGCAGTTCTTC. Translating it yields CAITSGTSGHEQFF.

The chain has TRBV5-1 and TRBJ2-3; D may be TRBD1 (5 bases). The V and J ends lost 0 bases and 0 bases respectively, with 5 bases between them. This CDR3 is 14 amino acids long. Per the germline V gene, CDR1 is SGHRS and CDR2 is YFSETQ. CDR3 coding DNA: TGCGCCAGCAGCTTGGGACAGAGCACAGATACGCAGTATTTT. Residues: CASSLGQSTDTQYF. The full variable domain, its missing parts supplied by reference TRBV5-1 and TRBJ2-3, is KAGVTQTPRYLIKTRGQQVTLSCSPISGHRSVSWYQQTPGQGLQFLFEYFSETQRNKGNFPGRFSGRQFSNSRSEMNVSTLELGDSALYLCASSLGQSTDTQYFGPGTRLTVL.

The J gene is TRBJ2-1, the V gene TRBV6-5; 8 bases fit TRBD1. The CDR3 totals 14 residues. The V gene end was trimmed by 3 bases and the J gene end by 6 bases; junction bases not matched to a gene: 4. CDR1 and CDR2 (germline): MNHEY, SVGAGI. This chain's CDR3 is CASSYLTGGNEQFF. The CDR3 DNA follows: TGTGCCAGCAGTTATCTTACAGGGGGCAATGAGCAGTTCTTC.

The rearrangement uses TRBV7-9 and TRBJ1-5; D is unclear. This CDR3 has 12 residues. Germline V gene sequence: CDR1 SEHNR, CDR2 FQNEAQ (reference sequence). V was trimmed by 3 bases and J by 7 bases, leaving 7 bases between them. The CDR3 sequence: CASSLGSQPQHF. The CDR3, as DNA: TGTGCCAGCAGCTTGGGTTCGCAGCCCCAGCATTTT.

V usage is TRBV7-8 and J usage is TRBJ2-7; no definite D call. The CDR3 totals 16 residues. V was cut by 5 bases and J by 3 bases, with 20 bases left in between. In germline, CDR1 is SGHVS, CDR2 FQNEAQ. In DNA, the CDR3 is TGTGCCAGCAGCCATGAAATTTTCTCCAAACGCTACGAGCAGTACTTC. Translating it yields CASSHEIFSKRYEQYF.

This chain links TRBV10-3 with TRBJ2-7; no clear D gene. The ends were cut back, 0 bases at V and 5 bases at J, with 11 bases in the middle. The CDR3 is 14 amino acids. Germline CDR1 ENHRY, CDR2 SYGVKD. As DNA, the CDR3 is TGTGCCATCAGTGAGTCTAGAGTTGGGCACGAGCAGTACTTC. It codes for CAISESRVGHEQYF.

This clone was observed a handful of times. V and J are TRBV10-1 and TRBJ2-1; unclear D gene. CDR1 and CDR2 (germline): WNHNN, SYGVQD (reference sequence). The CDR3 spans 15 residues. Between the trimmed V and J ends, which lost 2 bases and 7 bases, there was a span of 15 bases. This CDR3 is CASSEGPRPENEQFF. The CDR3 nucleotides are TGCGCCAGCAGTGAGGGACCTCGGCCGGAGAATGAGCAGTTCTTC.

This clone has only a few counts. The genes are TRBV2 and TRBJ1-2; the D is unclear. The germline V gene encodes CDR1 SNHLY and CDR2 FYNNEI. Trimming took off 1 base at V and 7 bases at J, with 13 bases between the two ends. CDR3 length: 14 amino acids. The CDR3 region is CASSEVLGVGGYTF. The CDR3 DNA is TGTGCCAGCAGTGAAGTGCTAGGTGTGGGTGGCTACACCTTC.

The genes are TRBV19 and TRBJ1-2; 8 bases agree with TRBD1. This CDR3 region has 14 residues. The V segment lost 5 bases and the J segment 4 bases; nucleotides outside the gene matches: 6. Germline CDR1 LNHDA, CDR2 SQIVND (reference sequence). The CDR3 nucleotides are TGTGCCAGTAGTGTAGGGACAGGCTCCTATGGCTACACCTTC. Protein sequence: CASSVGTGSYGYTF.

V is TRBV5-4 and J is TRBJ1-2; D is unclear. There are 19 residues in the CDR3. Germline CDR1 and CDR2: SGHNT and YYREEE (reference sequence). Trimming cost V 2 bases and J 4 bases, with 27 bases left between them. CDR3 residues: CASSFSSSPGRKRRYGYTF. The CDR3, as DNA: TGTGCCAGCAGCTTCTCTTCAAGCCCCGGCAGGAAGCGCCGCTATGGCTACACCTTC.

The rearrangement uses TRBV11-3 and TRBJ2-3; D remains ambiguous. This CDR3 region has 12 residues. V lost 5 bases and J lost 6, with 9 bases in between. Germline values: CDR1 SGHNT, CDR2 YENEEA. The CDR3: CASSKRWDTQYF. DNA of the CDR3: TGTGCCAGCAGCAAACGGTGGGATACGCAGTATTTT.

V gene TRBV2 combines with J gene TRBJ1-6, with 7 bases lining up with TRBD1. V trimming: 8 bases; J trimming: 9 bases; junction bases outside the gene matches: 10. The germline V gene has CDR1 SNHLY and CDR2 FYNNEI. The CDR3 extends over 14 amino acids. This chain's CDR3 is CASALRGDGSPLHF. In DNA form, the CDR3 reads TGTGCCAGCGCGCTCAGGGGGGATGGTTCACCCCTCCACTTT.